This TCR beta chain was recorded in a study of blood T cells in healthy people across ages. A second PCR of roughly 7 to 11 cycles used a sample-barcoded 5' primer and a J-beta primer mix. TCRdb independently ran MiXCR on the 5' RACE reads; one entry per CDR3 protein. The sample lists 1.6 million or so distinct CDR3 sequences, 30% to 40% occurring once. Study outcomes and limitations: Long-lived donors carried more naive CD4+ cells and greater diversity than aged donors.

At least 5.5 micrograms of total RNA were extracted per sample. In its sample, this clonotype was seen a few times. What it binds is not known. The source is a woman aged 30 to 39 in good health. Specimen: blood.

Written as DNA, the CDR3 is TGTGCCAGCGCCTCTAGTGGAGGGCCCTACGAGCAGTACTTC. Encoded protein: CASASSGGPYEQYF. The chain has TRBV12-3 or TRBV12-4 and TRBJ2-7; possible D gene TRBD2, 6 bases. CDR3 length equals 14 residues. V lost 8 bases, J lost 2 bases, and 16 bases lay in between.